Listed here is a single T cell receptor beta chain. The germline gives CDR1 ENHRY, CDR2 SYGVKD. This CDR3 region has 15 residues. Trimming left V 11 bases short and J 4 bases short, with 21 bases between. The data are from a study of blood T cell repertoires in COVID-19. For the study at large: Samples representing acute and convalescent COVID-19 were sourced from the United States, Italy and Spain. T cells, B-cell-depleted T cells, or PBMCs provided the cDNA or gDNA that served as material.

In the authors' methods: How many nucleated cells were present was estimated from reference gene primer amplification. The protocol was immunoSEQ multiplex PCR, while the TCRdb copy is restricted to in-frame clones and leaves out a portion. Clone size and V and J calls were adopted from that table, with D and trimming inferred from the DNA. The data contain some 150,000 clones, about nine tenths of them singletons. This clonotype was sampled from a human donor in a cohort sampled during active COVID-19. Source material: peripheral blood. This chain uses TRBV10-3 with TRBJ1-3; the D gene is possibly TRBD1 (5 bases). For the CDR3, the DNA is TGTGCCGTCCATTCTGGGGGGGTGAGAGGAAACACCATATATTTT. Translating gives CAVHSGGVRGNTIYF.